The TCR beta chain under discussion was sequenced for a study of T cells after yellow fever vaccination. Study in general: Fractions with few cells were prepared using SMART-Seq v4 Ultra Low Input.

Whole-study results and caveats: The secondary response peaked faster, at day 5 versus 15, but was weaker. Contaminating bulk clonotypes could be abundant in FACS-sorted repertoires.

From the 5' RACE reads, TCRdb called clonotypes with MiXCR, one entry per CDR3 protein. Seen here are 340,000 or so distinct CDR3 sequences, approximately 13% observed once, and the top ten hold roughly 3%. V trimming: 4 bases; J trimming: 5 bases; junction bases outside the gene matches: 11. The germline V gene has CDR1 SGHRS and CDR2 YFSETQ. The CDR3 runs to 16 residues. This clonotype was seen only a few times. Its cognate antigen is unknown. The material was CD4+ T cells sorted from PBMCs, obtained 15 days after the yellow fever booster vaccination. The rearrangement links TRBV5-1 to TRBJ2-5, with 10 positions matching TRBD2. The TCR sequence derives from a young man who received the YFV17D yellow fever vaccine. The CDR3: CASSPDGGLASETQYF. CDR3 nucleotides: TGCGCCAGCAGCCCGGACGGGGGACTAGCGTCCGAGACCCAGTACTTC.